The rows below give T cell receptor beta chains drawn from one sample of a study of T cell responses to AZD1222 COVID-19 vaccine. The repertoire was sequenced with immunoSEQ multiplex PCR; TCRdb's copy has only in-frame clones and lacks some. Of approximately 130,000 clones listed, about 94% were seen once; the top ten hold about 0.86%. The sequences come from peripheral blood, collected on day 0 of AZD1222 vaccination. All receptors derive from an adult in good health. Both conserved end residues are part of each CDR3. The D gene is left open where the match is weak. Expanded clones are given a class, and other clones once, few, many or no size at all.

clone_size: NA
v_call: TRBV5-1
cdr3_length: 18
d_call: TRBD2
j_call: TRBJ2-3
cdr3_aa: CASSFNPSGRLHTDTQYF
cdr3_nt: TGCGCCAGCAGCTTCAACCCAAGCGGGAGGTTACACACAGATACGCAGTATTTT

clone_size: NA
v_call: TRBV6-5
cdr3_length: 13
d_call: NA
j_call: TRBJ1-2
cdr3_aa: CASSYYPNYGYTF
cdr3_nt: TGTGCCAGCAGTTATTACCCTAACTATGGCTACACCTTC

clone_size: NA
v_call: TRBV5-1
cdr3_length: 15
d_call: NA
j_call: TRBJ1-5
cdr3_aa: CASSLVAGSNQPQHF
cdr3_nt: TGCGCCAGCAGCTTGGTAGCGGGATCCAATCAGCCCCAGCATTTT

clone_size: NA
v_call: TRBV7-8
cdr3_length: 18
d_call: TRBD2
j_call: TRBJ2-3
cdr3_aa: CASSPVGAGGNPTDTQYF
cdr3_nt: TGTGCCAGCAGCCCTGTCGGAGCGGGGGGGAATCCCACAGATACGCAGTATTTT

clone_size: NA
v_call: TRBV5-8
cdr3_length: 19
d_call: NA
j_call: TRBJ1-5
cdr3_aa: CASRTRRDTDWSGNQPQHF
cdr3_nt: TGTGCCAGCAGGACAAGACGGGACACGGATTGGTCTGGCAATCAGCCCCAGCATTTT

clone_size: NA
v_call: TRBV6-4
cdr3_length: 16
d_call: NA
j_call: TRBJ1-5
cdr3_aa: CASSDSNPPQGQPQHF
cdr3_nt: TGTGCCAGCAGTGACTCGAACCCGCCTCAGGGTCAGCCCCAGCATTTT

clone_size: NA
v_call: TRBV10-3
cdr3_length: 14
d_call: NA
j_call: TRBJ1-4
cdr3_aa: CAISESRSHEKLFF
cdr3_nt: TGTGCCATCAGTGAGTCACGCAGCCATGAAAAACTGTTTTTT

clone_size: NA
v_call: TRBV9
cdr3_length: 14
d_call: NA
j_call: TRBJ1-3
cdr3_aa: CASGPVVSGNTIYF
cdr3_nt: TGTGCCAGCGGCCCCGTGGTCTCTGGAAACACCATATATTTT

clone_size: NA
v_call: TRBV3-1/TRBV3-2
cdr3_length: 18
d_call: TRBD1
j_call: TRBJ2-7
cdr3_aa: CASSQDDGQGIPSYEQYF
cdr3_nt: TGTGCCAGCAGCCAAGATGATGGACAGGGAATCCCCTCCTACGAGCAGTACTTC

clone_size: NA
v_call: TRBV19
cdr3_length: 14
d_call: TRBD1
j_call: TRBJ1-3
cdr3_aa: CASSLQGAGNTIYF
cdr3_nt: TGTGCCAGTAGTCTACAGGGGGCTGGAAACACCATATATTTT

clone_size: once
v_call: TRBV5-1
cdr3_length: 15
d_call: TRBD1
j_call: TRBJ2-7
cdr3_aa: CASSLGDSQTYEQYF
cdr3_nt: TGCGCCAGCAGCTTGGGGGACAGCCAGACCTACGAGCAGTACTTC

clone_size: NA
v_call: TRBV19
cdr3_length: 13
d_call: NA
j_call: TRBJ1-1
cdr3_aa: CASSIEGDTEAFF
cdr3_nt: TGTGCCAGTAGTATAGAGGGGGACACTGAAGCTTTCTTT

clone_size: NA
v_call: TRBV18
cdr3_length: 14
d_call: NA
j_call: TRBJ2-5
cdr3_aa: CASSPPAYPETQYF
cdr3_nt: TGTGCCAGCTCACCACCTGCGTACCCAGAGACCCAGTACTTC

clone_size: NA
v_call: TRBV6-6
cdr3_length: 15
d_call: TRBD1
j_call: TRBJ2-4
cdr3_aa: CASLQGALSKNIQYF
cdr3_nt: TGTGCCAGCCTACAGGGGGCGCTTAGCAAAAACATTCAGTACTTC

clone_size: once
v_call: TRBV29-1
cdr3_length: 12
d_call: NA
j_call: TRBJ1-4
cdr3_aa: CSVKSGNEKLFF
cdr3_nt: TGCAGCGTTAAATCGGGTAATGAAAAACTGTTTTTT

clone_size: NA
v_call: TRBV2
cdr3_length: 17
d_call: NA
j_call: TRBJ2-1
cdr3_aa: CASSGLGRLSSYNEQFF
cdr3_nt: TGTGCCAGCAGTGGCTTGGGACGCCTGAGCTCCTACAATGAGCAGTTCTTC

clone_size: NA
v_call: TRBV9
cdr3_length: 17
d_call: TRBD2
j_call: TRBJ2-1
cdr3_aa: CASSVELDSGGYNEQFF
cdr3_nt: TGTGCCAGCAGCGTAGAGCTAGATAGCGGGGGATACAATGAGCAGTTCTTC

clone_size: few
v_call: TRBV10-3
cdr3_length: 14
d_call: NA
j_call: TRBJ1-1
cdr3_aa: CAISAKQENTEAFF
cdr3_nt: TGTGCCATCAGTGCCAAGCAGGAGAACACTGAAGCTTTCTTT

clone_size: NA
v_call: TRBV11-2
cdr3_length: 13
d_call: NA
j_call: TRBJ2-5
cdr3_aa: CASSPGLLKTQYF
cdr3_nt: TGTGCCAGCAGCCCGGGACTGTTAAAGACCCAGTACTTC

clone_size: NA
v_call: TRBV4-2
cdr3_length: 17
d_call: NA
j_call: TRBJ2-1
cdr3_aa: CASSQDAGRGSYNEQFF
cdr3_nt: TGTGCCAGCAGCCAAGATGCGGGAAGGGGCTCCTACAATGAGCAGTTCTTC

clone_size: NA
v_call: TRBV10-3
cdr3_length: 14
d_call: NA
j_call: TRBJ1-1
cdr3_aa: CAISVQGGDTEAFF
cdr3_nt: TGTGCCATCAGTGTACAGGGAGGTGACACTGAAGCTTTCTTT

clone_size: once
v_call: TRBV30
cdr3_length: 12
d_call: NA
j_call: TRBJ1-2
cdr3_aa: CAWSVLEGGYTF
cdr3_nt: TGTGCCTGGAGTGTACTTGAGGGGGGCTACACCTTC

clone_size: NA
v_call: TRBV7-9
cdr3_length: 13
d_call: NA
j_call: TRBJ1-5
cdr3_aa: CASSLRRDQPQHF
cdr3_nt: TGTGCCAGCAGCTTAAGGCGGGATCAGCCCCAGCATTTT

clone_size: NA
v_call: TRBV7-2
cdr3_length: 17
d_call: TRBD2
j_call: TRBJ2-3
cdr3_aa: CASSLGVLAGSTDTQYF
cdr3_nt: TGTGCCAGCAGCTTGGGGGTATTAGCGGGGAGCACAGATACGCAGTATTTT

clone_size: NA
v_call: TRBV3-1/TRBV3-2
cdr3_length: 15
d_call: TRBD1
j_call: TRBJ1-3
cdr3_aa: CASSQGTGSGNTIYF
cdr3_nt: TGTGCCAGCAGCCAAGGGACAGGCTCCGGAAACACCATATATTTT

clone_size: NA
v_call: TRBV9
cdr3_length: 14
d_call: NA
j_call: TRBJ2-7
cdr3_aa: CASSGTTGTGEQYF
cdr3_nt: TGTGCCAGCAGCGGAACGACAGGGACTGGCGAGCAGTACTTC

clone_size: NA
v_call: TRBV6-5
cdr3_length: 14
d_call: NA
j_call: TRBJ1-2
cdr3_aa: CASSSGRQNYGYTF
cdr3_nt: TGTGCCAGCAGTTCGGGACGGCAGAACTATGGCTACACCTTC